This is a list of T cell receptor beta chains from one sample in a study of T-cell reconstitution after alpha-beta-depleted transplantation in children. Using its own MiXCR run on the PCR reads, TCRdb lists one record per CDR3 protein. In the table there are about 250,000 distinct CDR3 sequences, approximately 24% of which are singletons. Sequenced here: PBMCs, mostly from graft donor cells, sampled 360 days after TCRalphabeta/CD19-depleted stem cell transplant. These receptors all come from a female patient aged 2-15 years who had a stem cell transplant for congenital amegakaryocytic thrombocytopenia, so the T cells may come from the graft donor. CDR3s include the opening cysteine and the closing phenylalanine or tryptophan. A D gene is named only where the DNA matches it firmly. Clone size is shown for a subset of rows, as once, few, many or a class of expanded clone.

V,size,J,D,DNA,CDR3
TRBV5-1,NA,TRBJ2-5,TRBD2,TGCGCCAGCAGCAGGGGGGTAGCGGGGGAAGAGACCCAGTACTTC,CASSRGVAGEETQYF
TRBV5-6,few,TRBJ2-3,NA,TGTGCCAGCAGCCGGGTAGGACAGAGCGCAGATACGCAGTATTTT,CASSRVGQSADTQYF
TRBV20-1,few,TRBJ1-5,NA,TGCAGTGCTCAGGAAGTGTTGGGCAATCAGCCCCAGCATTTT,CSAQEVLGNQPQHF
TRBV30,few,TRBJ2-3,NA,TGTGCCTGGAGCGGGAGCTACACAGATACGCAGTATTTT,CAWSGSYTDTQYF
TRBV12-5,few,TRBJ2-7,TRBD1,TGTGCTAGTGGTCCCCTCGGGGACAGATCCTACGAGCAGTACTTC,CASGPLGDRSYEQYF
TRBV4-3,many,TRBJ1-3,NA,TGCGCCAGCAGCCAAGATCTCGGGGTTGGAAACACCATATATTTT,CASSQDLGVGNTIYF
TRBV5-1,few,TRBJ2-3,NA,TGCGCCAGCAGCTTGATAGTTACAGATACGCAGTATTTT,CASSLIVTDTQYF
TRBV3-1,NA,TRBJ2-2,NA,TGTGCCAGCAGCCAAGTGGGGTCAGCCAACACCGGGGAGCTGTTTTTT,CASSQVGSANTGELFF
TRBV29-1,NA,TRBJ1-2,TRBD1,TGCAGCGTGGACAGGGGATGGAACTATGGCTACACCTTC,CSVDRGWNYGYTF
TRBV12-3/TRBV12-4,NA,TRBJ2-7,TRBD2,TGTGCCAGCAGCCGGGAGCGGGGGCCCTCCTACGAGCAGTACTTC,CASSRERGPSYEQYF
TRBV10-3,NA,TRBJ1-6,NA,TGTGCCATCAGTGGAGTGTCCTCCTATAATTCACCCCTCCACTTT,CAISGVSSYNSPLHF
TRBV18,NA,TRBJ1-1,NA,TGTGCCAGCTCTAAACCGTCTACGAACACTGAAGCTTTCTTT,CASSKPSTNTEAFF
TRBV29-1,many,TRBJ2-1,NA,TGCAGCGTTGAAACGGGAGCTGGTCGGAATGAGCAGTTCTTC,CSVETGAGRNEQFF
TRBV29-1,NA,TRBJ2-3,NA,TGCAGCGTTGACGACCGACGCCCCCCCCTGTTAATGAGCACGCAGTATTTT,CSVDDRRPPLLMSTQYF
TRBV7-9,NA,TRBJ2-1,NA,TGTGCCAGCAGCTTAGGGTATGGGGGCCATGAGCAGTTCTTC,CASSLGYGGHEQFF
TRBV20-1,once,TRBJ2-3,TRBD2,TGCAGTGCAAGCATCGGACTAGCGGGGGGCGCAGATACGCAGTATTTT,CSASIGLAGGADTQYF
TRBV4-3,NA,TRBJ1-4,NA,TGCGCCAGCAGCCAAGAAAAAGGGGGAAATGAAAAACTGTTTTTT,CASSQEKGGNEKLFF
TRBV9,few,TRBJ1-2,NA,TGTGCCAGCAGCCCGGGGAACCGATACTATGGCTACACCTTC,CASSPGNRYYGYTF
TRBV7-6,NA,TRBJ2-3,TRBD2,TGTGCCAGCAGCTCGGGACCGGGACTAGCGGTAACAGATACGCAGTATTTT,CASSSGPGLAVTDTQYF
TRBV5-1,NA,TRBJ1-5,NA,TGCGCCAGCAGCTTACTGGGGGTTGATGGTCAGCCCCAGCATTTT,CASSLLGVDGQPQHF
TRBV18,NA,TRBJ2-7,TRBD1,TGTGCCAGCTCACCCCAACTCCGGGACAGGGCCTACGAGCAGTACTTC,CASSPQLRDRAYEQYF
TRBV10-3,few,TRBJ1-3,TRBD1,TGTGCCATCAGCCGGGACAGGGGGGTTCCCCGAAGCTCTGGAAACACCATATATTTT,CAISRDRGVPRSSGNTIYF
TRBV20-1,NA,TRBJ2-5,NA,TGCAGTGCGGAAAGGGTGGCCCAGTACTTC,CSAERVAQYF
TRBV7-9,NA,TRBJ1-1,NA,TGTGCCAGCAGCCTCGCCTCTGAAGCTTTCTTT,CASSLASEAFF
TRBV15,few,TRBJ1-1,NA,TGTGCCACCAGCAGAGAAAATGGTGGGGCTTTCTTT,CATSRENGGAFF
TRBV6-2/TRBV6-3,NA,TRBJ2-1,TRBD2,TGTGCCAGCAGTTACTCGCAGCGGGGGGTCCACTCCTACAATGAGCAGTTCTTC,CASSYSQRGVHSYNEQFF
TRBV18,few,TRBJ2-3,NA,TGTGCCAGCTCACCGACACCGGGAGCCACAGATACGCAGTATTTT,CASSPTPGATDTQYF
TRBV6-5,NA,TRBJ1-2,NA,TGTGCCAGCAGCCGGGGGTATGGCTACACCTTC,CASSRGYGYTF
TRBV4-2,many,TRBJ2-1,NA,TGTGCCAGCAGCCTAGAGGACTGGGACGATGAGCAGTTCTTC,CASSLEDWDDEQFF
TRBV4-1,NA,TRBJ2-7,TRBD1,TGCGCCAGCAGTACTTCTCCCGGGACAGGCTACGAGCAGTACTTC,CASSTSPGTGYEQYF
TRBV7-9,NA,TRBJ1-1,TRBD1,TGTGCCAGCAGCCCCGGGACAGGGCTGACTGAAGCTTTCTTT,CASSPGTGLTEAFF
TRBV20-1,NA,TRBJ2-7,NA,TGCAGTGCTGGCTACGAGCAGTACTTC,CSAGYEQYF
TRBV6-1,few,TRBJ2-3,NA,TGTGCCAGCAGTGAAGATAGGGCCCCCGGGTATCATACGCAGTATTTT,CASSEDRAPGYHTQYF
TRBV6-5,few,TRBJ2-1,NA,TGTGCCAGCAGGGGAGGTGTCAATGAGCAGTTCTTC,CASRGGVNEQFF
TRBV27,few,TRBJ2-1,NA,TGTGCCAGCAGTTTATCGAAAAACAATGAGCAGTTCTTC,CASSLSKNNEQFF
TRBV18,many,TRBJ1-6,NA,TGTGCCAGCTCACCACCGGGAGGATCACCCCTCCACTTT,CASSPPGGSPLHF
TRBV6-5,many,TRBJ2-1,TRBD2,TGTGCCAGCTTTCAAGCTGGCGGGGGAAACAATGAGCAGTTCTTC,CASFQAGGGNNEQFF
TRBV3-1,NA,TRBJ2-2,NA,TGTGCCAGCAGCCAAGGCCAGGTGGACCCCAATCCCGGGGAGCTGTTTTTT,CASSQGQVDPNPGELFF
TRBV10-3,few,TRBJ1-1,NA,TGTGCCATCAGTGAGAGTGGGCAGCTTTGGGGTGCTGAAGCTTTCTTT,CAISESGQLWGAEAFF
TRBV7-9,NA,TRBJ1-1,NA,TGTGCCAGCAGCTTAAGAGGGGGGGGCCTAAACACTGAAGCTTTCTTT,CASSLRGGGLNTEAFF
TRBV20-1,NA,TRBJ2-1,TRBD2,TGCAGTGCCCCAGGACTAGCGGGAGAAGGGAAGAATGAGCAGTTCTTC,CSAPGLAGEGKNEQFF
TRBV9,NA,TRBJ2-1,TRBD2,TGTGCCAGCAGCGAGCGACTAGCGGGAGCACTCAATGAGCAGTTCTTC,CASSERLAGALNEQFF
TRBV11-2,NA,TRBJ2-2,TRBD2,TGTGCCAGCAGCTTTCGGGCTAGCGGGCCGAACACCGGGGAGCTGTTTTTT,CASSFRASGPNTGELFF
TRBV2,few,TRBJ2-2,NA,TGTGCCAGCAGTGAAAGGAGCACCGGGGAGCTGTTTTTT,CASSERSTGELFF
TRBV6-5,few,TRBJ2-6,NA,TGTGCCAGCAGTTCCCAGGGACCTGGGGCCAACGTCCTGACTTTC,CASSSQGPGANVLTF
TRBV12-3/TRBV12-4,many,TRBJ2-7,NA,TGTGCCAGCAGTCGGAAGATCTACGAGCAGTACTTC,CASSRKIYEQYF
TRBV5-5,NA,TRBJ2-1,NA,TGTGCCAGCAGCTTGGCGGGGCCTGTAAATGAGCAGTTCTTC,CASSLAGPVNEQFF
TRBV6-1,NA,TRBJ2-7,TRBD1,TGTGCCAGCAAAAAAACCTGGACAGGGTACGAGCAGTACTTC,CASKKTWTGYEQYF
TRBV2,NA,TRBJ2-2,TRBD1,TGTGCCAGCAGGGCCGGGACAGGGATTTTCACCGGGGAGCTGTTTTTT,CASRAGTGIFTGELFF
TRBV28,NA,TRBJ2-7,NA,TGTGCCAGCAGCCCTTTTGGAGGAACCTACGAGCAGTACTTC,CASSPFGGTYEQYF
TRBV4-1,NA,TRBJ1-6,NA,TGCGCCAGCAGCCAAGACCCGGCGGTGGATTCACCCCTCCACTTT,CASSQDPAVDSPLHF
TRBV28,few,TRBJ1-4,TRBD1,TGTGCCAGCAGTTTGGCCAGGGGGCGGGAAAAACTGTTTTTT,CASSLARGREKLFF
TRBV5-4,few,TRBJ2-1,NA,TGTGCCAGCAGCCCACAGGGCCGGGTTTTGCAGTTCTTC,CASSPQGRVLQFF